This TCR beta chain was sequenced in a study of beta chain features in type 1 diabetes. Across the whole study: Sorted cells, around 100 million in number, were examined across all samples. Study-level results: Type 1 diabetes patients had TCRB CDR3s that were shorter (moderately but significantly so) in all four CD4+ subsets.

CD45RO/CCR7/CD25/CD127/CD95/CD27 staining was used to isolate CD4+ naive, central memory, regulatory and stem cell-like memory cells by sorting. CDR1 and CDR2 from the germline V gene are SGDLS and YYNGEE. CDR3 length: 15 amino acids. The V gene lost 6 bases and the J gene lost 2 bases, with 16 bases spanning the gap. The sequenced template was cDNA made from the entire isolated RNA. The data were produced by immunoSEQ multiplex PCR, yet TCRdb's version contains in-frame clones alone and is incomplete. Seen here are 900,000 or so clones, roughly 15% observed once, and the top ten hold 0.02% to 0.03%. Note on this clone: The antigen is not known.

The clonotype was recovered from a woman between 18 and 29 years old in good health. The chain uses TRBV9 and TRBJ2-3; D is tentatively TRBD1 or TRBD2 (5 bases each). Sequencing was carried out using naive CD4+ T cells from blood. The CDR3 nucleotides read TGTGCCAGCACCCTAGGGGACCGCCCCACAGATACGCAGTATTTT. As protein: CASTLGDRPTDTQYF.